The 14 T cell receptor beta chains below were found in one sample sequenced in a study of vaccination and CD4 T cells after COVID-19. Sample treatment: 10-day PBMC culture with coronavirus spike peptide pools or control peptides (ViraFEST assay). The unexposed donor provided CD4+ T cells, which were taken before the COVID-19 pandemic (2011-2018). No cognate antigen is known for these TCRs. The Oncomine TCR Beta short-read assay sequenced DNA from cultured CD4+ T cells. Genomic DNA extraction was carried out from cultured CD4+ T cells. From the PCR reads, TCRdb called clonotypes with MiXCR, one entry per CDR3 protein. Among about 10,000 distinct CDR3 sequences listed, around a third were seen once. The sample consisted of CD4+ T cells from blood, cultured in vitro. The source is a human donor in good health.

This chain uses TRBV5-1 with TRBJ2-3; D perhaps matches TRBD2 (5 bases). Between the trimmed V and J ends, which lost 2 bases and 5 bases, there was a span of 15 bases. Germline assignment: CDR1 SGHRS and CDR2 YFSETQ. The CDR3 contains 15 residues. CDR3 nucleotides: TGCGCCAGCAGCTTAGAACTCGAGGGAAAAGATACGCAGTATTTT. Residues: CASSLELEGKDTQYF. Filled out from reference TRBV5-1 and TRBJ2-3, the complete variable domain reads KAGVTQTPRYLIKTRGQQVTLSCSPISGHRSVSWYQQTPGQGLQFLFEYFSETQRNKGNFPGRFSGRQFSNSRSEMNVSTLELGDSALYLCASSLELEGKDTQYFGPGTRLTVL.

The rearrangement joins TRBV24-1 to TRBJ2-1; D ambiguous. Between the trimmed V and J ends, which lost 0 bases and 3 bases, there was a span of 11 bases. In germline, CDR1 is KGHDR, CDR2 SFDVKD. The CDR3 is 16 amino acids. Written as DNA, the CDR3 is TGTGCCACCAGTGATTTGCGGGCCGCCGGCTACAATGAGCAGTTCTTC. Protein sequence: CATSDLRAAGYNEQFF.

The genes are TRBV6-2 or TRBV6-3 and TRBJ1-1; D is undetermined. Germline values: CDR1 MNHEY, CDR2 SVGEGT. CDR3 size: 15 residues. Between the trimmed V and J ends, which lost 0 bases and 1 base, there was a span of 9 bases. CDR3 sequence (DNA): TGTGCCAGCAGTTACTCGACTATTGGGAACACTGAAGCTTTCTTT. Its translation is CASSYSTIGNTEAFF.

The chain is built from TRBV7-3 and TRBJ2-3; TRBD1 matches 9 bases. The germline V gene has CDR1 SGHTA and CDR2 FQGTGA. Losses at the gene ends were 1 base for V and 4 bases for J; bases not matched to a gene: 6. This CDR3 spans 16 amino acids. DNA for the CDR3: TGTGCCAGCAGCTTAAGGGGGACAGGGATGGCAGATACGCAGTATTTT. Encoded protein: CASSLRGTGMADTQYF.

The V and J genes are TRBV19 and TRBJ2-7, with 7 bases lining up with TRBD1. Trimming removed 5 bases from V and 2 bases from J; junction bases left unmatched: 6. CDR3 length: 14 residues. Germline lookup yields CDR1 LNHDA and CDR2 SQIVND (reference sequence). The CDR3, as DNA: TGTGCCAGTAGTTCGGACAGGACAACCTACGAGCAGTACTTC. Its protein product is CASSSDRTTYEQYF.

This clonotype has only a few counts. The chain joins TRBV6-5 to TRBJ2-4, with D perhaps TRBD1 or TRBD2 (5 bases each). Germline CDR1 and CDR2: MNHEY and SVGAGI. The CDR3 runs to 16 residues. Between the trimmed V and J ends, which lost 2 bases and 1 base, there was a span of 12 bases. CDR3: CASSYTGLSAKNIQYF. CDR3 nucleotide sequence: TGTGCCAGCAGTTACACGGGGCTATCGGCCAAAAACATTCAGTACTTC.

This clonotype has just a few counts. The V call is TRBV5-1, the J call TRBJ2-1; 10 nucleotides align to TRBD2. The CDR3 contains 15 residues. Germline V gene lookup returns CDR1 SGHRS and CDR2 YFSETQ. V shed 2 bases, J shed 7 bases, and the junction held 6 bases outside the gene matches. CDR3 amino acids: CASSFRTSGMNEQFF. The CDR3 DNA is TGCGCCAGCAGCTTCAGGACTAGCGGTATGAATGAGCAGTTCTTC.

In its sample, this clonotype was seen a few times. The CDR3: CSAREQVINMNTEAFF. The CDR3 DNA follows: TGCAGTGCTAGAGAACAGGTCATCAACATGAACACTGAAGCTTTCTTT. The V call is TRBV20-1, the J call TRBJ1-1; D is perhaps TRBD1 (5 bases). This CDR3 is 16 amino acids long. Per the germline V gene, CDR1 is DFQATT and CDR2 is SNEGSKA (reference sequence). The V and J ends lost 0 bases and 0 bases respectively, with 14 bases between them.

The gene calls are TRBV12-3 or TRBV12-4 and TRBJ2-3, with TRBD2 matching over 11 bases. The CDR3 spans 14 residues. The V gene end was trimmed by 9 bases and the J gene end by 4 bases; junction bases not matched to a gene: 6. The CDR3 spells CASELAGGPDTQYF. The CDR3 region has the DNA TGTGCCAGTGAATTAGCGGGAGGGCCAGATACGCAGTATTTT.

This clonotype was counted between two and nine times. This chain uses TRBV7-9 with TRBJ2-1; possible D gene TRBD1, 6 bases. V shed 5 bases and J shed 8 bases, with 16 bases lying between them. This CDR3 has 14 amino acids. The germline gives CDR1 SEHNR, CDR2 FQNEAQ (reference sequence). The CDR3 sequence is CASSTDSARDEQFF. The CDR3 bases are TGTGCCAGCAGCACGGACAGCGCGCGGGATGAGCAGTTCTTC.

This clonotype was seen a few times. The gene calls are TRBV7-6 and TRBJ1-1; D unclear. V dropped 5 bases and J dropped 10 bases, with 20 bases sitting between them. CDR1 SGHVS and CDR2 FNYEAQ come from the germline V gene. The CDR3 contains 14 residues. The CDR3 protein is CASSPSDGGGRAFF. CDR3 in DNA: TGTGCCAGCAGCCCCTCGGACGGAGGAGGTAGAGCTTTCTTT.

In this sample, this clonotype turned up once. This sequence joins TRBV5-1 and TRBJ2-7, with D tentatively TRBD2 (6 bases). The germline V gene encodes CDR1 SGHRS and CDR2 YFSETQ. V gave up 3 bases and J gave up 1 base, with 11 bases separating them. The CDR3 extends over 14 amino acids. This CDR3 reads CASSSEGSSYEQYF. The CDR3 DNA reads as TGCGCCAGCAGCTCGGAGGGATCTTCCTACGAGCAGTACTTC.

By proportion, this clonotype is medium-sized. V and J are TRBV20-1 and TRBJ1-2; possible D gene TRBD1, 5 bases. The CDR3 consists of 11 residues. The germline CDR1 and CDR2 sequences are DFQATT and SNEGSKA (reference sequence). V was shortened by 6 bases and J by 4 bases, with 9 bases between the two germline ends. CDR3: CSAATVYGYTF. CDR3 nucleotide sequence: TGCAGTGCGGCGACAGTCTATGGCTACACCTTC.

This clonotype was detected a few times. V usage is TRBV7-2 and J usage is TRBJ2-3, with TRBD2 identical over 9 bases. With 5 bases clipped from V and 1 base from J, the junction kept 10 bases outside the gene matches. This CDR3 is 17 amino acids long. Germline V gives CDR1 SGHTA, CDR2 FQGNSA. Here the CDR3 DNA reads TGTGCCAGCAGCCCAAGAACCCTAGCGGGACGCACAGATACGCAGTATTTT. Protein product: CASSPRTLAGRTDTQYF.